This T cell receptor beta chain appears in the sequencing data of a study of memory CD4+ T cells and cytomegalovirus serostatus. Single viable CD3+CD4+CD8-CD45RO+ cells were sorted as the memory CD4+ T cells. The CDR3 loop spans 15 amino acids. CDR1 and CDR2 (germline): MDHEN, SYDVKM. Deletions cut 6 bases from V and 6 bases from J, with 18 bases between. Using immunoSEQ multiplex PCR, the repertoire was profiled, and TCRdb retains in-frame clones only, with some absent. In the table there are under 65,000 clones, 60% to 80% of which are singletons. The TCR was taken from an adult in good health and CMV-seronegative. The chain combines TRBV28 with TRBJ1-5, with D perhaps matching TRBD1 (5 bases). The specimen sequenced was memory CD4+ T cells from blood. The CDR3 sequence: CASRQQAGMIQPQHF. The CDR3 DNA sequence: TGTGCCAGCAGGCAACAGGCCGGGATGATTCAGCCCCAGCATTTT.